This T cell receptor beta chain was captured by sequencing in a study of CD8 T cells in Susac syndrome. An input of about 0.5 to 1 ug of RNA was subjected to reverse transcription using random hexamers. Using its own MiXCR run on the immunoSEQ multiplex PCR reads, TCRdb lists one record per CDR3 protein. Among under 150,000 distinct CDR3 sequences listed, approximately 90% were seen once. CDR1 LNHDA and CDR2 SQIVND come from the germline V gene (reference sequence). CDR3 length: 13 amino acids. The J segment lost 5 bases and the V segment lost 2 bases, leaving 0 bases of the junction unmatched. The sequence derives from a human donor with multiple sclerosis. The specimen sequenced was CD8+ T cells from PBMCs. This sequence joins TRBV19 and TRBJ1-5; 7 nucleotides agree with TRBD1. The CDR3 DNA follows: TGTGCCAGTAGTATACAGGGGGATCAGCCCCAGCATTTT. Protein: CASSIQGDQPQHF.